Listed below are T cell receptor beta chains from one sample, sequenced in a study of T cells expressing NK-cell markers. TCRdb reanalyzed the 5' RACE reads and collapses them to one entry per CDR3 protein, without DNA. The sample table sets out around 470,000 distinct CDR3 sequences. Sequenced material: blood T cells: a sorted CD56 or NKG2C T cell subset, CD4+ or CD8+ T cells, or bulk PBMC T cells (not recorded which). The receptors shown here come from a woman aged 45-65 years in good health. The CDR3 runs from the conserved cysteine through the conserved F or W. Fields, in order: J gene, V gene, CDR3 protein.

TRBJ2-1 TRBV4-2 CASSQEGRAFF
TRBJ1-5 TRBV12-3/TRBV12-4 CASRRQGGNQPQHF
TRBJ1-1 TRBV3-1 CATTSAGNTEAFF
TRBJ2-2 TRBV5-6 CASSLGLAGDTGELFF
TRBJ2-5 TRBV5-6 CASSSVGSWETQYF
TRBJ2-2 TRBV12-3/TRBV12-4 CASSLLAGANTGELFF
TRBJ1-1 TRBV25-1 CASVGQGEMNTEAFF
TRBJ2-3 TRBV3-1 CASSLATGDWRDTQYF
TRBJ2-2 TRBV12-3/TRBV12-4 CASSSGVLNGELFF
TRBJ2-1 TRBV12-3/TRBV12-4 CASSLVTSGRKYNEQFF
TRBJ1-1 TRBV29-1 CSVSPGQANTEAFF
TRBJ2-1 TRBV5-4 CASSPGQRGGNEQFF
TRBJ2-6 TRBV5-1 CASSSEGRSGANVLTF
TRBJ2-1 TRBV7-2 CASSLGPQGMGQDEQFF
TRBJ1-2 TRBV9 CASSVDQGIGYTF
TRBJ1-2 TRBV20-1 CSARRSATYGYTF
TRBJ1-4 TRBV6-5 CASSYGTGNEKLFF
TRBJ2-2 TRBV30 CAWATGEGTGELFF
TRBJ2-1 TRBV7-2 CASSPTGAASYNEQFF
TRBJ2-1 TRBV5-1 CASRQGNVNEQFF
TRBJ2-3 TRBV20-1 CSARSLRDIVTDTQYF
TRBJ2-1 TRBV10-3 CAISGVAGAREQFF
TRBJ1-2 TRBV6-5 CASSPPGLNYGYTF
TRBJ2-5 TRBV7-6 CASSRDLETQYF